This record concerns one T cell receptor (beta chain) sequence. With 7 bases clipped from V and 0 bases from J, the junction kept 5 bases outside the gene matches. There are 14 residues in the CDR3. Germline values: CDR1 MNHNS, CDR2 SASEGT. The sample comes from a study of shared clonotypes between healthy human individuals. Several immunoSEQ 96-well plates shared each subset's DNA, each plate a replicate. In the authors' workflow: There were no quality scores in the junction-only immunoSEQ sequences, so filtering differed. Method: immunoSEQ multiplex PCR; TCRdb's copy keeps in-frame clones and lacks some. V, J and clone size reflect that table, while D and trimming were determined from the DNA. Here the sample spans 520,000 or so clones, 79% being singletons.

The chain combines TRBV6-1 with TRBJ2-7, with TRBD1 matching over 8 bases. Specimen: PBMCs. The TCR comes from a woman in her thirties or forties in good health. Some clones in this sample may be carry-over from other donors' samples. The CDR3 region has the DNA TGTGCCAGCAAACGGACAGGGCCCTCCTACGAGCAGTACTTC. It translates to CASKRTGPSYEQYF.